This T cell receptor beta chain is drawn from a study of regulatory T cells in long-lasting Graves disease. Study-level points and caveats: Persistent patients shared more public clonotypes (about 2,700) than newly diagnosed patients (roughly 960).

Time point described: persistent/refractory GD, antithyroid drugs over 5 years with positive TRAb. Researchers made the TCR library from RNA that was extracted from PBMCs. Guidelines of the American Thyroid Association were used to diagnose Graves' disease. In the case of this clonotype: Its cognate antigen is unknown.

Building of the TCR beta libraries involved iRepertoire HTBI primers and Arm-PCR of CDR3 regions. Using its own MiXCR run on the multiplex PCR reads, TCRdb lists one record per CDR3 protein. Of around 430,000 distinct CDR3 sequences in the sample, 22% were seen once. Germline CDR1 SEHNR, CDR2 FQNEAQ (reference sequence). This CDR3 spans 16 amino acids. Trimming pared 5 bases from V and 4 bases from J, leaving 20 bases between. V usage is TRBV7-9 and J usage is TRBJ1-2, with D maybe TRBD1 (5 bases). Sequenced here: peripheral blood mononuclear cells (PBMCs), sampled when the disease was refractory, from a patient treated with antithyroid drugs. This sequence was found in a female donor with Graves disease. In DNA, the CDR3 is TGTGCCAGCAGCCCAAGGAGTTCAGGGCAGTTCTATGGCTACACCTTC. Amino acids: CASSPRSSGQFYGYTF. Together with reference TRBV7-9 and TRBJ1-2, the CDR3 gives the full variable domain: DTGVSQNPRHKITKRGQNVTFRCDPISEHNRLYWYRQTLGQGPEFLTYFQNEAQLEKSRLLSDRFSAERPKGSFSTLEIQRTEQGDSAMYLCASSPRSSGQFYGYTFGSGTRLTVV.